Included here is one T cell receptor (beta chain) sequence, with context. This record belongs to a study of OX40 agonist ivuxolimab in advanced cancers. This CDR3 is built from 15 residues. CDR1 is SGHVS, CDR2 FNYEAQ, per germline. The V and J ends lost 4 bases and 2 bases, in that order; junction bases with no gene match: 6. Here immunoSEQ multiplex PCR was the method, and the copy in TCRdb shows in-frame clones only, minus some. The repertoire holds tens of thousands of clones, with about 83% as singletons. The TCR originated in an adult with an advanced solid tumor such as melanoma, head and neck, liver or kidney cancer. The sequences come from CD4+ or CD8+ T cells sorted from blood, collected in a trial of the OX40 agonist ivuxolimab. The chain is built from TRBV7-6 and TRBJ2-5; 8 positions match TRBD1. The CDR3 coding sequence is TGTGCCAGCAGCTCAGGGAACAGGGGGCAAGAGACCCAGTACTTC. Its protein product is CASSSGNRGQETQYF.